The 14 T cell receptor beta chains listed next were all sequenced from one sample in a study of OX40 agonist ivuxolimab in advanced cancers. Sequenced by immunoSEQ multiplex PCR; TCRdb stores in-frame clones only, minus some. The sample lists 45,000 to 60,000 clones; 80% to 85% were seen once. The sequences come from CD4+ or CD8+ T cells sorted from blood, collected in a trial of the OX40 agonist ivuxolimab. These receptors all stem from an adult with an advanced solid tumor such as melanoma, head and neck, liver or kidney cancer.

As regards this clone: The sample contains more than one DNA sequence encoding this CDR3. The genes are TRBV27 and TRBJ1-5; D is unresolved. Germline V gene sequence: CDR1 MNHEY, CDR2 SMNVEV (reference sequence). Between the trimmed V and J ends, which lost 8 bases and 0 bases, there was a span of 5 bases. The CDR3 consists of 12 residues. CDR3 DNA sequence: TGTGCCAGCGGATATAGCAATCAGCCCCAGCATTTT. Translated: CASGYSNQPQHF.

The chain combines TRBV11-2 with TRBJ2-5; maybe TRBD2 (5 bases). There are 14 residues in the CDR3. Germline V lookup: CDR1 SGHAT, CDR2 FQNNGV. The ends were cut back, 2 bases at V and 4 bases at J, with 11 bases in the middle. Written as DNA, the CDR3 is TGTGCCAGCAGCTTACAGCCGGGGAGAGAGACCCAGTACTTC. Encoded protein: CASSLQPGRETQYF.

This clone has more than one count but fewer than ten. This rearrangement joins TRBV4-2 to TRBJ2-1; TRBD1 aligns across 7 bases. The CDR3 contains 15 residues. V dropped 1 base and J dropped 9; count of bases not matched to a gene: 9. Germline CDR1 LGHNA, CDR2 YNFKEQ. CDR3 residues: CASSQVPDRVVEQFF. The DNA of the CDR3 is TGTGCCAGCAGCCAAGTCCCCGACAGGGTAGTTGAGCAGTTCTTC.

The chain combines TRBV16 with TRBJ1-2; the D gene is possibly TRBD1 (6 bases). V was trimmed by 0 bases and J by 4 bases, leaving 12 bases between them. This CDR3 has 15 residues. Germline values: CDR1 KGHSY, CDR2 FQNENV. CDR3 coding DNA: TGTGCCAGCAGCCAATCTCGCCAGGGGTTCTATGGCTACACCTTC. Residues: CASSQSRQGFYGYTF.

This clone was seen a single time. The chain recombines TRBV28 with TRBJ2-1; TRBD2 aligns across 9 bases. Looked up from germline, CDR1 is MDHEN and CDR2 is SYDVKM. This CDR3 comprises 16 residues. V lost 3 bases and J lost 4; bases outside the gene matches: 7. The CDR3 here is CASSFSGGLGYNEQFF. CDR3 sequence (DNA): TGTGCCAGCAGTTTTAGCGGGGGTTTAGGGTACAATGAGCAGTTCTTC. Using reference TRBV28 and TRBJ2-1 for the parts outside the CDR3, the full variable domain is DVKVTQSSRYLVKRTGEKVFLECVQDMDHENMFWYRQDPGLGLRLIYFSYDVKMKEKGDIPEGYSVSREKKERFSLILESASTNQTSMYLCASSFSGGLGYNEQFFGPGTRLTVL.

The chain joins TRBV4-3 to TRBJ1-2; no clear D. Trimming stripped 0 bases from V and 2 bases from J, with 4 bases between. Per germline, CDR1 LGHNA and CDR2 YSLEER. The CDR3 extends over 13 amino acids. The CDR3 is CASSQDGNYGYTF. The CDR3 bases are TGCGCCAGCAGCCAAGACGGGAACTATGGCTACACCTTC.

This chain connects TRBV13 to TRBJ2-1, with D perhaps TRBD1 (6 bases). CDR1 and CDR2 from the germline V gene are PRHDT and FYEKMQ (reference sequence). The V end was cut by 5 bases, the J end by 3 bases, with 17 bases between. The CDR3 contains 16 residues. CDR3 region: CASSPRLGGIYNEQFF. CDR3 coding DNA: TGTGCCAGCAGCCCCCGTTTAGGGGGAATCTACAATGAGCAGTTCTTC. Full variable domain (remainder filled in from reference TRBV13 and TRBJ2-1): AAGVIQSPRHLIKEKRETATLKCYPIPRHDTVYWYQQGPGQDPQFLISFYEKMQSDKGSIPDRFSAQQFSDYHSELNMSSLELGDSALYFCASSPRLGGIYNEQFFGPGTRLTVL.

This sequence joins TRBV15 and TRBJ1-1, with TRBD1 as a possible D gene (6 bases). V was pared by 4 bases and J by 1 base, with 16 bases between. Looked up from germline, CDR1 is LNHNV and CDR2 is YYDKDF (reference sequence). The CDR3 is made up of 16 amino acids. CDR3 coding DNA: TGTGCCACCAGCAAGGGCTTTACACAGGGGAACACTGAAGCTTTCTTT. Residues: CATSKGFTQGNTEAFF.

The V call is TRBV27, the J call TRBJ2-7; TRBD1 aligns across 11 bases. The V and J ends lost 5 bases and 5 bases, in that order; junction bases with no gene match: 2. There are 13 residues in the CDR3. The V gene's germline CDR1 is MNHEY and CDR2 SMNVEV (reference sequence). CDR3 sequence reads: CASSRTGGNEQYF. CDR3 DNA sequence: TGTGCCAGCAGTAGGACAGGGGGCAACGAGCAGTACTTC.

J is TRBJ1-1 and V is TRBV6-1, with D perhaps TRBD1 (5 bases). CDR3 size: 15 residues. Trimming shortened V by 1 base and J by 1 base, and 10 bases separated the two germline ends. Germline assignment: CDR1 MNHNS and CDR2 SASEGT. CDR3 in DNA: TGTGCCAGCAGTGAAGTCGGGACGGGGAACACTGAAGCTTTCTTT. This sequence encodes CASSEVGTGNTEAFF.

The CDR3 reads CASSVAGGTYEQYF. The CDR3 DNA is TGTGCCAGCAGCGTAGCGGGAGGAACCTACGAGCAGTACTTC. The chain links TRBV9 to TRBJ2-7; 7 nucleotides line up with TRBD2. Germline CDR1 and CDR2: SGDLS and YYNGEE. The CDR3 consists of 14 residues. The ends lost 0 bases at V and 2 bases at J; junction bases unmatched: 2.

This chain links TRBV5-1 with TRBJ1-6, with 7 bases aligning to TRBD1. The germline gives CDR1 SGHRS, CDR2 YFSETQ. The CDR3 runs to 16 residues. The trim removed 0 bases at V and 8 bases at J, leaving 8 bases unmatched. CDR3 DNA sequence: TGCGCCAGCAGCTTGGACTGGGACAGCCACGATTCACCCCTCCACTTT. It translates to CASSLDWDSHDSPLHF. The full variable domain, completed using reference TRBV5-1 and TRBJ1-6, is KAGVTQTPRYLIKTRGQQVTLSCSPISGHRSVSWYQQTPGQGLQFLFEYFSETQRNKGNFPGRFSGRQFSNSRSEMNVSTLELGDSALYLCASSLDWDSHDSPLHFGNGTRLTVT.

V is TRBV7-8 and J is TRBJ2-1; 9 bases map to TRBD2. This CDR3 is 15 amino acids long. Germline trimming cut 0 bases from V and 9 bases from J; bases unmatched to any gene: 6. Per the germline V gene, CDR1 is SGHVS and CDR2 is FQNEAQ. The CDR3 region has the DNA TGTGCCAGCAGCTTAGCTCCTAGCGGGACAAGTGAGCAGTTCTTC. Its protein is CASSLAPSGTSEQFF.

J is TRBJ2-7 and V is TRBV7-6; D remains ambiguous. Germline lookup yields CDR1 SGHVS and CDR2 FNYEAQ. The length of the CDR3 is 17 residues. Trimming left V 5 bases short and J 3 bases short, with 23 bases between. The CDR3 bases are TGTGCCAGCAGCCCGTCGGGCACCCCAACCTTGATCTACGAGCAGTACTTC. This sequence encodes CASSPSGTPTLIYEQYF.